This TCR beta chain was recovered during a study of Graves' ophthalmopathy and Graves' hyperthyroidism. General study points: Sensitivity reached more than 70% and specificity approximately 78% when the model predicted ophthalmopathy progression. Most expanded thyroid clonotypes above 0.001 frequency also appeared in blood.

Clinical symptoms, serum thyroxine, TRAb, thyroid ultrasound and orbital computed tomography formed the basis of diagnosis. What supplied the PBMCs was about 10 ml of fresh peripheral blood. Using RNA transcripts, the TCR beta CDR3 regions were amplified. After a first-round RT-PCR with HTBI primers, a second-round multiplex PCR was run. MiXCR was run by TCRdb on the multiplex PCR reads, yielding one entry per CDR3 protein. Altogether 400,000 to 450,000 distinct CDR3 sequences are present, 20% to 25% being singletons, with the ten largest covering 2.5% to 3%. This clonotype was seen a handful of times. The antigen is unknown. Sequencing was done on a sample of peripheral blood. This receptor was identified in a young woman with stable Graves' hyperthyroidism.

The CDR3 DNA sequence: TGCGCCAGCAGCTTGGAATTAGCGGGGAGAGAGACCCAGTACTTC. Amino acids: CASSLELAGRETQYF. J is TRBJ2-5 and V is TRBV5-1, with 8 bases that match TRBD2. V lost 0 bases, J lost 4 bases, and 5 bases stayed unmatched. This CDR3 region has 15 residues. Germline CDR1 is SGHRS and CDR2 is YFSETQ.